This T cell receptor (delta chain) was profiled in a study of gamma-delta T cells after stem cell transplantation. TCRdb re-processed the RT-PCR reads using CATT. The sample carries more than 1,000 delta-chain clones, roughly 3.3% recorded once. To note about this clone: This likely stems from a read error, as it lies one base from a far larger clone. This sample includes further DNA sequences coding for the same CDR3.

CDR3 length equals 16 residues. V gave up 0 bases and J gave up 5 bases, with 18 bases separating them. CDR1 and CDR2 (germline): GEAIGNYY, EKD. The receptor's source is a human donor. It is not recorded whose cells these are; they may come from a transplant donor. The sample comprised gamma-delta T cells. The chain carries TRDV2 and TRDJ1, with D perhaps matching TRDD3 (6 bases). The CDR3 DNA reads as TGTGCCTGTGACACCGTAGGGGGAAATCATAGGGATAAACTCATCTTT. This codes for CACDTVGGNHRDKLIF.